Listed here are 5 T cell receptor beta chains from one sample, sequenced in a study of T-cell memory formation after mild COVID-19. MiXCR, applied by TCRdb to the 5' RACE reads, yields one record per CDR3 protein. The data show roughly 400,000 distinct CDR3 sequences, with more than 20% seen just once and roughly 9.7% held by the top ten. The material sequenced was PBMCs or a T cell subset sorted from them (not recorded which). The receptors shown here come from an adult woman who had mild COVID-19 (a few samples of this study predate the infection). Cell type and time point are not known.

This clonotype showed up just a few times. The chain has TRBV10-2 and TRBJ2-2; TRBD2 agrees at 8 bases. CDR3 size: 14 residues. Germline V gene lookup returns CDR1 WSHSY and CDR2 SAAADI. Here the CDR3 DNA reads TGCGCAGTGGGCGGGAGGCCGAACACCGGGGAGCTGTTTTTT. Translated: CAVGGRPNTGELFF.

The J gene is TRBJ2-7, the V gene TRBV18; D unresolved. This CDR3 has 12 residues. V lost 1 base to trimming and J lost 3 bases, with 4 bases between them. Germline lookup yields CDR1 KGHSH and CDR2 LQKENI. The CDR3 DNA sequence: TGTGCCAGCTCACCACGGCGCTACGAGCAGTACTTC. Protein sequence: CASSPRRYEQYF.

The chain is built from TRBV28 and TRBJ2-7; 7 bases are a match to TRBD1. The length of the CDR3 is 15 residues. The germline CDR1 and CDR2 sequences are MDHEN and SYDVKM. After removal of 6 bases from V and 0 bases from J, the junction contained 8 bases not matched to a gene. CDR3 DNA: TGTGCCAGCAGAGAAACAGGGGCAAGCTCCTACGAGCAGTACTTC. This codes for CASRETGASSYEQYF.

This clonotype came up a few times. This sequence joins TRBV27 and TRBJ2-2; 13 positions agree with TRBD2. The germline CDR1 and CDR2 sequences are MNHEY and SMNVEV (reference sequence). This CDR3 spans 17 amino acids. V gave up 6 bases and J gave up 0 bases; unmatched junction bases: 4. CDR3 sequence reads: CASRRLAGGANTGELFF. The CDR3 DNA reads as TGTGCCAGCAGACGACTAGCGGGGGGCGCGAACACCGGGGAGCTGTTTTTT.

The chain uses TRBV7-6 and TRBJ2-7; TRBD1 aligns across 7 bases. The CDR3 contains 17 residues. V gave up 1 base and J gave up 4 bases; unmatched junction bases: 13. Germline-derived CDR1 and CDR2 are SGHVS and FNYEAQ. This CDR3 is CASSLGRQGSTGYEQYF. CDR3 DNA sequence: TGTGCCAGCAGCTTAGGGAGACAGGGAAGTACGGGGTACGAGCAGTACTTC.